This T cell receptor beta chain appears in the sequencing data of a study of T cell responses to AZD1222 COVID-19 vaccine. The protocol was immunoSEQ multiplex PCR, while the TCRdb copy is restricted to in-frame clones and leaves out a portion. The sample holds 120,000 to 150,000 clones; roughly nine tenths are singletons and the top ten take 3.8%. The length of the CDR3 is 14 residues. Germline CDR1 is MNHEY and CDR2 is SMNVEV (reference sequence). The V gene lost 5 bases and the J gene lost 3 bases, with 13 bases spanning the gap. The sequencing here drew on peripheral blood, taken 28 days after the second AZD1222 dose. This chain joins TRBV27 and TRBJ1-1; D unclear. The sequence was obtained from an adult who received the AZD1222 COVID-19 vaccine. The CDR3 DNA sequence: TGTGCCAGCAGTGAATTAGCGGGGTACACTGAAGCTTTCTTT. The encoded protein is CASSELAGYTEAFF.